One and the same sample provided the 30 T cell receptor beta chains below, sequenced in a study of blood T cell repertoires in COVID-19. Sequenced by immunoSEQ multiplex PCR; TCRdb stores in-frame clones only, minus some. The sample holds some 240,000 clones, almost 85% seen once. Input material: peripheral blood. The receptors were gathered from a woman between 65 and 79 years old with COVID-19, enrolled during active disease.

The genes are TRBV29-1 and TRBJ1-1; D is perhaps TRBD1 (5 bases). The CDR3 consists of 13 residues. Germline values: CDR1 SQVTM, CDR2 ANQGSEA. Between the trimmed V and J ends, which lost 4 bases and 4 bases, there was a span of 13 bases. CDR3 nucleotides: TGCAGCGTTGTAGGCCGTACAGGCACTGAAGCTTTCTTT. Residues: CSVVGRTGTEAFF. The variable domain in full, completed from reference TRBV29-1 and TRBJ1-1, reads SAVISQKPSRDICQRGTSLTIQCQVDSQVTMMFWYRQQPGQSLTLIATANQGSEATYESGFVIDKFPISRPNLTFSTLTVSNMSPEDSSIYLCSVVGRTGTEAFFGQGTRLTVV.

Concerning this clone itself: Other nucleotide sequences in the sample specify the same CDR3. V is TRBV18 and J is TRBJ1-1; TRBD1 matches at 8 bases. Per the germline V gene, CDR1 is KGHSH and CDR2 is LQKENI. This CDR3 has 13 amino acids. V lost 6 bases, J lost 5 bases, and 5 bases stayed unmatched. The CDR3 reads CASSQQGGTEAFF. CDR3 DNA: TGTGCCAGCTCCCAACAGGGGGGTACTGAAGCTTTCTTT.

This chain joins TRBV9 and TRBJ2-7; D is perhaps TRBD2 (5 bases). V lost 0 bases and J 3 bases, leaving 13 bases between the germline ends. The CDR3 runs to 15 residues. Germline V gene data show CDR1 as SGDLS and CDR2 as YYNGEE. The DNA for the CDR3 is TGTGCCAGCAGCGTAGACGGGGATGGGTTCTACGAGCAGTACTTC. Translation gives CASSVDGDGFYEQYF.

The V gene is TRBV18, the J gene TRBJ1-4; no reliable D call. The length of the CDR3 is 15 residues. Germline V gene lookup returns CDR1 KGHSH and CDR2 LQKENI. V was shortened by 5 bases and J by 3 bases, with 13 bases between the two germline ends. The CDR3 is CASSSDRVSNEKLFF. The DNA of the CDR3 is TGTGCCAGCTCATCTGATCGGGTCTCTAATGAAAAACTGTTTTTT.

The rearrangement joins TRBV5-1 to TRBJ1-2; 8 bases agree with TRBD1. This CDR3 has 17 amino acids. The V gene end was trimmed by 1 base and the J gene end by 2 bases; junction bases not matched to a gene: 10. The germline V gene encodes CDR1 SGHRS and CDR2 YFSETQ. This CDR3 is CASSLIRGQDENYGYTF. The CDR3 bases are TGCGCCAGCAGCTTGATCAGGGGGCAAGATGAAAACTATGGCTACACCTTC.

This chain joins TRBV28 and TRBJ1-3; D uncertain. The germline gives CDR1 MDHEN, CDR2 SYDVKM. The CDR3 covers 14 residues. V gave up 5 bases and J gave up 0 bases, with 8 bases separating them. The DNA for the CDR3 is TGTGCCAGCAGTCGCCTACGCTCTGGAAACACCATATATTTT. It codes for CASSRLRSGNTIYF.

In this sample, this clone turned up once. CDR3 residues: CASSPGTGGYSEKLFF. As DNA, the CDR3 is TGTGCCAGCAGCCCCGGGACAGGGGGATATAGCGAAAAACTGTTTTTT. The chain joins TRBV11-1 to TRBJ1-4; TRBD1 agrees at 11 bases. The CDR3 runs to 16 residues. Germline assignment: CDR1 SGHAT and CDR2 FQDESV (reference sequence). V shed 5 bases, J shed 8 bases, and the junction held 10 bases outside the gene matches.

The chain is built from TRBV18 and TRBJ1-1; D unresolved. There are 12 residues in the CDR3. Germline V gene data show CDR1 as KGHSH and CDR2 as LQKENI. Trimming removed 2 bases at V and 4 bases at J, with 5 bases between. The CDR3 loop reads CASSPSVTEAFF. The CDR3 DNA reads as TGTGCCAGCTCACCATCAGTCACTGAAGCTTTCTTT.

The rearrangement joins TRBV5-6 to TRBJ1-3; 7 bases are a match to TRBD1. The CDR3 is 18 amino acids. Per the germline V gene, CDR1 is SGHDT and CDR2 is YYEEEE. V was clipped by 0 bases and J by 2 bases; unmatched bases: 11. Here the CDR3 reads CASSLVWSGTETGNTIYF. CDR3 bases: TGTGCCAGCAGCTTGGTTTGGTCCGGGACAGAAACTGGAAACACCATATATTTT.

The V and J genes are TRBV11-2 and TRBJ2-3; D unclear. The ends were cut back, 2 bases at V and 4 bases at J, with 16 bases in the middle. Looked up from germline, CDR1 is SGHAT and CDR2 is FQNNGV. The CDR3 contains 16 residues. CDR3 DNA: TGTGCCAGCAGCTTAATCCAGCTGAGGTTACCAGATACGCAGTATTTT. It translates to CASSLIQLRLPDTQYF.

The gene calls are TRBV3-1 (or the pseudogene TRBV3-2) and TRBJ1-3, with D perhaps TRBD1 (5 bases). The V gene lost 1 base and the J gene lost 2 bases, with 12 bases spanning the gap. Looked up from germline, CDR1 is LGHDT and CDR2 is YNNKEL (reference sequence). CDR3 length equals 16 residues. The CDR3 sequence is CASSQGSSGPGNTIYF. For the CDR3, the DNA is TGTGCCAGCAGCCAAGGATCCTCAGGGCCTGGAAACACCATATATTTT.

The chain couples TRBV12-3 or TRBV12-4 to TRBJ2-7; D is possibly TRBD2 (6 bases). This CDR3 comprises 12 residues. Trimming stripped 3 bases from V and 5 bases from J, with 8 bases between. In DNA, the CDR3 is TGTGCCAGCAGTTTGGAGGGAAACGAGCAGTACTTC. Amino acids: CASSLEGNEQYF.

Regarding this clone: In the same sample, other DNA sequences code for this CDR3. CDR3 DNA: TGTGCCAGCAGCTTCAGCGTAAACACCGGGGAGCTGTTTTTT. Translation: CASSFSVNTGELFF. This sequence joins TRBV7-3 and TRBJ2-2; D not resolved. Trimming took 3 bases from V and 2 from J, leaving 7 bases between them. The CDR3 length is 14 residues. The germline V gene encodes CDR1 SGHTA and CDR2 FQGTGA.

V usage is TRBV10-3 and J usage is TRBJ2-1; 7 bases agree with TRBD2. Trimming at V came to 4 bases and at J to 8 bases, leaving 5 bases not matched to a gene. The CDR3 runs 13 residues. Germline CDR1 and CDR2: ENHRY and SYGVKD. The CDR3 region is CAISGGGDYEQFF. As DNA, the CDR3 is TGTGCCATCAGTGGGGGAGGGGACTATGAGCAGTTCTTC.

The chain combines TRBV18 with TRBJ1-3; 8 bases agree with TRBD1. This CDR3 is built from 15 residues. V shed 5 bases and J 6 bases; nucleotides not matched to a gene: 9. Germline V CDR1 and CDR2: KGHSH, LQKENI. The CDR3 loop reads CASSETGALLNTIYF. CDR3 DNA: TGTGCCAGCTCAGAGACAGGGGCCCTCTTAAACACCATATATTTT.

This clone came up once. The CDR3 DNA reads as TGTGCCAGCAGCTCGTGGACAGGAGTAGCTGAAGCTTTCTTT. Protein: CASSSWTGVAEAFF. The chain has TRBV7-9 and TRBJ1-1; the match to TRBD1 covers 7 bases. Per germline, CDR1 SEHNR and CDR2 FQNEAQ (reference sequence). With 4 bases clipped from V and 6 bases from J, the junction kept 8 bases outside the gene matches. The CDR3 sequence is 14 residues long.

V gene TRBV6-5 combines with J gene TRBJ2-2; D remains unclear. With 7 bases removed from V and 3 bases from J, the gap between germline ends came to 15 bases. The CDR3 is 15 amino acids. Germline V gives CDR1 MNHEY, CDR2 SVGAGI. CDR3 nucleotide sequence: TGTGCCAGCATTAGTGGTTTTCCCGACACCGGGGAGCTGTTTTTT. Its translation: CASISGFPDTGELFF.

The chain employs TRBV28 and TRBJ2-2, with D perhaps TRBD2 (6 bases). Germline loops: CDR1 MDHEN, CDR2 SYDVKM. V was trimmed by 6 bases and J by 1 base, leaving 12 bases between them. There are 15 residues in the CDR3. CDR3 sequence: CASRPPGLNTGELFF. CDR3 bases: TGTGCCAGCAGACCGCCGGGACTGAACACCGGGGAGCTGTTTTTT.

The chain recombines TRBV18 with TRBJ2-5; 13 bases map to TRBD2. The CDR3 extends over 18 amino acids. Looked up from germline, CDR1 is KGHSH and CDR2 is LQKENI. Trimming took 3 bases from V and 5 from J; bases not matched to a gene: 12. CDR3 sequence reads: CASSPLTLSTSGGETQYF. The CDR3 DNA follows: TGTGCCAGCTCACCCCTGACTCTTTCGACTAGCGGGGGGGAGACCCAGTACTTC. The entire variable domain, with the rest obtained from reference TRBV18 and TRBJ2-5, is as follows: NAGVMQNPRHLVRRRGQEARLRCSPMKGHSHVYWYRQLPEEGLKFMVYLQKENIIDESGMPKERFSAEFPKEGPSILRIQQVVRGDSAAYFCASSPLTLSTSGGETQYFGPGTRLLVL.

This clone was recorded a few times. This CDR3 is CASSFLLLADVDEQFF. CDR3 in DNA: TGTGCCAGCAGCTTCTTATTACTAGCGGACGTAGATGAGCAGTTCTTC. V gene TRBV7-2 combines with J gene TRBJ2-1; 8 bases line up with TRBD2. In germline, CDR1 is SGHTA, CDR2 FQGNSA. Germline trimming cut 3 bases from V and 8 bases from J; bases unmatched to any gene: 12. This CDR3 contains 16 residues.

This rearrangement joins TRBV11-2 to TRBJ1-2; the match to TRBD1 covers 7 bases. Trimming removed 5 bases from V and 4 bases from J; junction bases left unmatched: 16. This CDR3 comprises 17 residues. Looked up from germline, CDR1 is SGHAT and CDR2 is FQNNGV. The CDR3 region is CASSPTRTGAGTYGYTF. The CDR3 DNA follows: TGTGCCAGCAGCCCGACCCGAACAGGGGCGGGAACCTATGGCTACACCTTC.

The chain has TRBV9 and TRBJ1-5; tentatively, D is TRBD1 (6 bases). The CDR3 sequence is 14 residues long. CDR1 and CDR2 (germline): SGDLS, YYNGEE. V lost 4 bases to trimming and J lost 7 bases, with 15 bases between them. CDR3 sequence: CASSPRQDPQPQHF. CDR3 in DNA: TGTGCCAGCAGCCCTCGACAGGACCCACAGCCCCAGCATTTT.

The V gene is TRBV10-3, the J gene TRBJ2-3; D is uncertain. The CDR3 has 13 residues. V lost 7 bases and J 0 bases, leaving 8 bases between the germline ends. Germline loops: CDR1 ENHRY, CDR2 SYGVKD. CDR3 DNA: TGTGCCATCAAAGCACGGAGCACAGATACGCAGTATTTT. This encodes CAIKARSTDTQYF.

The chain couples TRBV9 to TRBJ2-2; 14 bases fit TRBD2. V shed 2 bases and J 7 bases; nucleotides not matched to a gene: 7. Germline CDR1 reads SGDLS; CDR2 reads YYNGEE. This CDR3 is built from 17 residues. CDR3 bases: TGTGCCAGCAGCGTGGGACTAGCGGGAGCCCCGGGCGGGGAGCTGTTTTTT. This gives the protein CASSVGLAGAPGGELFF.

The chain joins TRBV25-1 to TRBJ2-3; tentatively, D is TRBD2 (7 bases). Germline V gene data show CDR1 as MGHDK and CDR2 as SYGVNS. The CDR3 is made up of 15 amino acids. V was trimmed by 5 bases and J by 6 bases, leaving 18 bases between them. The DNA for the CDR3 is TGTGCCAGCAGTTTTCGGGGGGCCACTCTCGATACGCAGTATTTT. Protein sequence: CASSFRGATLDTQYF. Full variable domain (missing parts from reference TRBV25-1 and TRBJ2-3): EADIYQTPRYLVIGTGKKITLECSQTMGHDKMYWYQQDPGMELHLIHYSYGVNSTEKGDLSSESTVSRIRTEHFPLTLESARPSHTSQYLCASSFRGATLDTQYFGPGTRLTVL.

The chain combines TRBV7-9 with TRBJ1-6; 8 positions agree with TRBD1. The J segment lost 8 bases and the V segment lost 6 bases, leaving 9 bases of the junction unmatched. The CDR3 is 15 residues long. CDR1 and CDR2 (germline): SEHNR, FQNEAQ (reference sequence). CDR3 sequence reads: CASSSGTGGDSPLHF. The CDR3 DNA sequence: TGTGCCAGCAGTTCTGGGACAGGCGGGGATTCACCCCTCCACTTT.

The J gene is TRBJ2-4, the V gene TRBV5-1; a possible D gene is TRBD2 (7 bases). Germline loops: CDR1 SGHRS, CDR2 YFSETQ. V was clipped by 4 bases and J by 7 bases, with 21 bases between them. This CDR3 is 16 amino acids long. The CDR3 reads CASSPRGGADRNIQYF. As DNA, the CDR3 is TGCGCCAGCAGCCCCCGAGGGGGGGCGGACCGTAACATTCAGTACTTC.

V gene TRBV6-2 or TRBV6-3 combines with J gene TRBJ1-1; TRBD1 matches 7 bases. J lost 6 bases, V lost 5 bases, and 12 bases had no gene match. Germline CDR1 MNHEY, CDR2 SVGEGT. CDR3 length equals 15 residues. DNA of the CDR3: TGTGCCAGCAGTCTCAGGGGGAGGACTATAGCTGAAGCTTTCTTT. Protein sequence: CASSLRGRTIAEAFF.

In this sample, this clone turned up once. J is TRBJ2-7 and V is TRBV7-2; D is uncertain. Germline V gene lookup returns CDR1 SGHTA and CDR2 FQGNSA. The CDR3 has 15 residues. Trimming shortened V by 3 bases and J by 3 bases, and 15 bases separated the two germline ends. The CDR3 coding sequence is TGTGCCAGCAGCTTGAAGTCCGTTCGAGGCTACGAGCAGTACTTC. Amino acids: CASSLKSVRGYEQYF.

The J gene is TRBJ1-1, the V gene TRBV11-3, with 7 bases matching TRBD1. Per the germline V gene, CDR1 is SGHNT and CDR2 is YENEEA. J lost 0 bases, V lost 4 bases, and 2 bases had no gene match. The CDR3 contains 14 residues. The CDR3 here is CASSSGQMNTEAFF. In nucleotides, the CDR3 is TGTGCCAGCAGCTCGGGACAGATGAACACTGAAGCTTTCTTT.